One and the same sample provided the 14 T cell receptor beta chains below, sequenced in a study of T cell responses to AZD1222 COVID-19 vaccine. Generated by immunoSEQ multiplex PCR, the TCRdb table keeps only in-frame clones and is missing some. The sample lists approximately 110,000 clones; around 86% were seen once. Sequenced here: peripheral blood, sampled on day 0 of AZD1222 vaccination. Receptors were obtained from an adult in good health.

V gene TRBV3-1 (or the pseudogene TRBV3-2) combines with J gene TRBJ2-5; 9 bases line up with TRBD2. The CDR3 covers 15 residues. V shed 4 bases, J shed 4 bases, and the junction held 7 bases outside the gene matches. Germline-derived CDR1 and CDR2 are LGHDT and YNNKEL (reference sequence). DNA of the CDR3: TGTGCCAGCAGCCCCCTCAGCGGGGGGTTAGAGACCCAGTACTTC. It is translated as CASSPLSGGLETQYF.

The chain is built from TRBV5-4 and TRBJ1-5, with unresolved D. V dropped 4 bases and J dropped 4 bases, with 9 bases sitting between them. From germline, CDR1 is SGHNT and CDR2 YYREEE (reference sequence). The CDR3 consists of 13 residues. CDR3 sequence: CASSVGGNQPQHF. The CDR3 nucleotides are TGTGCCAGCAGCGTCGGAGGTAATCAGCCCCAGCATTTT.

The chain is built from TRBV5-1 and TRBJ1-1; D is unresolved. Trimming removed 4 bases at V and 6 bases at J, with 22 bases between. The CDR3 has 16 residues. Germline CDR1 and CDR2: SGHRS and YFSETQ. DNA of the CDR3: TGCGCCAGCAGCCCTGTCCAGGCACCTAGAAGGGCTGAAGCTTTCTTT. Amino acid sequence: CASSPVQAPRRAEAFF.

Here the CDR3 reads CATSGSSDTGELFF. CDR3 nucleotide sequence: TGTGCCACCAGTGGCAGCTCCGACACCGGGGAGCTGTTTTTT. The V gene is TRBV24-1, the J gene TRBJ2-2, with D hard to call. Trimming cost V 5 bases and J 3 bases, with 9 bases left between them. The germline CDR1 and CDR2 sequences are KGHDR and SFDVKD. The CDR3 extends over 14 amino acids.

The V and J genes are TRBV9 and TRBJ2-2; possibly TRBD2 for D (6 bases). Trimming shortened V by 2 bases and J by 4 bases, and 12 bases separated the two germline ends. CDR3 size: 15 residues. Germline V lookup: CDR1 SGDLS, CDR2 YYNGEE. For the CDR3, the DNA is TGTGCCAGCAGCGTGGGGGGTTCGGGCACCGGGGAGCTGTTTTTT. This encodes CASSVGGSGTGELFF.

Only one count was recorded for this clone. The chain recombines TRBV12-3 or TRBV12-4 with TRBJ1-2; a possible D gene is TRBD1 (6 bases). This CDR3 contains 13 residues. With 3 bases removed from V and 5 bases from J, the gap between germline ends came to 10 bases. For the CDR3, the DNA is TGTGCCAGCAGTTTGATTGGACAGTATGGCTACACCTTC. Amino acid sequence: CASSLIGQYGYTF.

The chain uses TRBV27 and TRBJ1-1, with D maybe TRBD1 (6 bases). The CDR3 loop spans 15 amino acids. Germline lookup yields CDR1 MNHEY and CDR2 SMNVEV (reference sequence). The V end was cut by 6 bases, the J end by 0 bases, with 14 bases between. CDR3 sequence reads: CASSPTTGVNTEAFF. The CDR3 nucleotides are TGTGCCAGCAGCCCTACGACAGGAGTGAACACTGAAGCTTTCTTT.

This sequence joins TRBV27 and TRBJ1-2; tentatively, D is TRBD1 (5 bases). There are 12 residues in the CDR3. Trimming shortened V by 5 bases and J by 7 bases, and 11 bases separated the two germline ends. Germline V lookup: CDR1 MNHEY, CDR2 SMNVEV (reference sequence). CDR3 nucleotide sequence: TGTGCCAGCAGTCACGGGACGTCTGGCTACACCTTC. Translated: CASSHGTSGYTF.

V is TRBV18 and J is TRBJ1-5; weak D call: TRBD1 (6 bases). Germline CDR1 is KGHSH and CDR2 is LQKENI. V was cut by 3 bases and J by 3 bases, with 9 bases left in between. The CDR3 contains 14 residues. The CDR3 protein is CASSPGQFNQPQHF. Written as DNA, the CDR3 is TGTGCCAGCTCACCTGGACAGTTCAATCAGCCCCAGCATTTT.

The rearrangement joins TRBV27 to TRBJ2-2; TRBD1 is a possible D gene (6 bases). This CDR3 is 14 amino acids long. V was shortened by 8 bases and J by 2 bases, with 12 bases between the two germline ends. Germline lookup yields CDR1 MNHEY and CDR2 SMNVEV (reference sequence). Written as DNA, the CDR3 is TGTGCCAGCCGGAAGGGGGTAAACACCGGGGAGCTGTTTTTT. This sequence encodes CASRKGVNTGELFF.

The chain carries TRBV5-4 and TRBJ2-5; either TRBD1 or TRBD2 may fit D (6 bases each). Trimming took 0 bases from V and 1 from J, leaving 7 bases between them. The CDR3 extends over 14 amino acids. Germline V gene sequence: CDR1 SGHNT, CDR2 YYREEE (reference sequence). The CDR3 DNA is TGTGCCAGCAGCTTGGGGGGGGCCCAAGAGACCCAGTACTTC. Protein: CASSLGGAQETQYF.

The chain joins TRBV7-2 to TRBJ2-3; D is ambiguous. V was pared by 3 bases and J by 0 bases, with 7 bases between. The germline V gene encodes CDR1 SGHTA and CDR2 FQGNSA. This CDR3 spans 14 amino acids. The chain's CDR3 is CASSFHTSTDTQYF. Here the CDR3 DNA reads TGTGCCAGCAGCTTTCACACTAGCACAGATACGCAGTATTTT.

The chain couples TRBV5-1 to TRBJ2-1; 16 bases are shared with TRBD2. CDR1 and CDR2 from the germline V gene are SGHRS and YFSETQ. V lost 3 bases to trimming and J lost 7 bases; unmatched junction nucleotides: 4. This CDR3 has 16 residues. The CDR3 DNA reads as TGCGCCAGCAGCTCAGGGACTAGCGGGAGGGTGAATGAGCAGTTCTTC. Protein: CASSSGTSGRVNEQFF.

This clone was counted a single time. The gene calls are TRBV6-5 and TRBJ2-2, with 9 nucleotides matching TRBD1. This CDR3 region has 15 residues. Looked up from germline, CDR1 is MNHEY and CDR2 is SVGAGI. The J segment lost 6 bases and the V segment lost 6 bases, leaving 8 bases of the junction unmatched. The CDR3 DNA reads as TGTGCCAGCAGACGGACAGGGGTGATGTCCGGGGAGCTGTTTTTT. This codes for CASRRTGVMSGELFF.